The 11 T cell receptor beta chains below all came from one sample that was sequenced in a study of OX40 agonist ivuxolimab in advanced cancers. The protocol was immunoSEQ multiplex PCR, while the TCRdb copy is restricted to in-frame clones and leaves out a portion. This table has about 76,000 clones, 85% to 90% appearing once. The specimen was CD4+ or CD8+ T cells sorted from blood, collected in a trial of the OX40 agonist ivuxolimab. These receptors came from an adult with an advanced solid tumor such as melanoma, head and neck, liver or kidney cancer.

The gene calls are TRBV9 and TRBJ1-1; D not resolved. This CDR3 comprises 13 residues. Per the germline V gene, CDR1 is SGDLS and CDR2 is YYNGEE. The V gene lost 1 base and the J gene lost 0 bases, with 4 bases spanning the gap. The CDR3 here is CASSVHMNTEAFF. The CDR3, as DNA: TGTGCCAGCAGCGTACATATGAACACTGAAGCTTTCTTT.

This clone has just one count. This rearrangement joins TRBV7-2 to TRBJ1-1; 7 positions agree with TRBD1. CDR3 size: 13 residues. Germline assignment: CDR1 SGHTA and CDR2 FQGNSA. Germline trimming cut 3 bases from V and 7 bases from J; bases unmatched to any gene: 5. The CDR3 coding sequence is TGTGCCAGCAGCTTGCCCTGGACAGGTGAAGCTTTCTTT. Protein: CASSLPWTGEAFF.

This clone was seen more than once but under ten times. This sequence joins TRBV5-1 and TRBJ2-7, with 7 positions matching TRBD1. This CDR3 region has 14 residues. The ends lost 3 bases at V and 0 bases at J; junction bases unmatched: 3. Germline assignment: CDR1 SGHRS and CDR2 YFSETQ. CDR3 nucleotide sequence: TGCGCCAGCAGCTGGGACAGTAGCTCCTACGAGCAGTACTTC. This sequence encodes CASSWDSSSYEQYF.

The rearrangement links TRBV2 to TRBJ1-4, with 8 bases aligning to TRBD1. The CDR3 is 14 residues long. The germline V gene has CDR1 SNHLY and CDR2 FYNNEI. J was trimmed by 7 bases and V by 5 bases; bases with no gene match: 6. The CDR3 reads CASSSGTGIEKLFF. The DNA for the CDR3 is TGTGCCAGCAGTTCCGGGACAGGTATTGAAAAACTGTTTTTT.

The gene calls are TRBV28 and TRBJ1-1, with D unresolved. Trimming pared 2 bases from V and 1 base from J, leaving 8 bases between. The CDR3 consists of 14 residues. Germline V CDR1 and CDR2: MDHEN, SYDVKM. The CDR3 sequence is CASSLRLGNTEAFF. The CDR3, as DNA: TGTGCCAGCAGTTTAAGGTTAGGGAACACTGAAGCTTTCTTT.

J is TRBJ2-5 and V is TRBV5-6; D remains unclear. With 7 bases removed from V and 3 bases from J, the gap between germline ends came to 7 bases. CDR1 SGHDT and CDR2 YYEEEE come from the germline V gene. This CDR3 comprises 11 residues. The CDR3 spells CASRNEETQYF. The DNA of the CDR3 is TGTGCCAGCCGGAATGAAGAGACCCAGTACTTC.

The sample holds one count of this clone. The gene calls are TRBV6-1 and TRBJ1-5; D is uncertain. The CDR3 is 12 residues long. Germline CDR1 reads MNHNS; CDR2 reads SASEGT. The V and J ends lost 6 bases and 0 bases respectively, with 3 bases between them. The CDR3 sequence is CASRYSNQPQHF. The CDR3 bases are TGTGCCAGCAGGTATAGCAATCAGCCCCAGCATTTT.

This clone has just one count. The V call is TRBV7-2, the J call TRBJ1-1, with a tentative D call TRBD1 (5 bases). This CDR3 is 15 amino acids long. V shed 3 bases and J shed 6 bases, with 17 bases lying between them. CDR1 and CDR2 (germline): SGHTA, FQGNSA. CDR3 in amino acids: CASSFPRGRGPEAFF. The CDR3 DNA is TGTGCCAGCAGCTTTCCCCGGGGGAGAGGGCCTGAAGCTTTCTTT.

This clone showed up just a few times. V usage is TRBV5-6 and J usage is TRBJ2-1, with 8 bases identical to TRBD2. V shed 0 bases and J 2 bases; nucleotides not matched to a gene: 4. CDR3 length: 16 amino acids. CDR1 and CDR2 from the germline V gene are SGHDT and YYEEEE. CDR3 loop: CASSLGRGATYNEQFF. The CDR3 DNA follows: TGTGCCAGCAGCTTGGGGCGGGGGGCGACCTACAATGAGCAGTTCTTC. The full variable domain, in which reference TRBV5-6 and TRBJ2-1 provide the parts outside the CDR3, is DAGVTQSPTHLIKTRGQQVTLRCSPKSGHDTVSWYQQALGQGPQFIFQYYEEEERQRGNFPDRFSGHQFPNYSSELNVNALLLGDSALYLCASSLGRGATYNEQFFGPGTRLTVL.

The rearrangement links TRBV9 to TRBJ2-5; no firm D call. The CDR3 sequence is 12 residues long. With 0 bases removed from V and 5 bases from J, the gap between germline ends came to 5 bases. Germline CDR1 and CDR2: SGDLS and YYNGEE. The CDR3 is CASSVDRETQYF. Here the CDR3 DNA reads TGTGCCAGCAGCGTAGACCGGGAGACCCAGTACTTC.

The chain recombines TRBV30 with TRBJ2-3, with D unclear. With 5 bases removed from V and 2 bases from J, the gap between germline ends came to 5 bases. The germline V gene encodes CDR1 GTSNPN and CDR2 SVGIG (reference sequence). There are 11 residues in the CDR3. In DNA, the CDR3 is TGTGCCTGGGGCTCCACAGATACGCAGTATTTT. Encoded protein: CAWGSTDTQYF.